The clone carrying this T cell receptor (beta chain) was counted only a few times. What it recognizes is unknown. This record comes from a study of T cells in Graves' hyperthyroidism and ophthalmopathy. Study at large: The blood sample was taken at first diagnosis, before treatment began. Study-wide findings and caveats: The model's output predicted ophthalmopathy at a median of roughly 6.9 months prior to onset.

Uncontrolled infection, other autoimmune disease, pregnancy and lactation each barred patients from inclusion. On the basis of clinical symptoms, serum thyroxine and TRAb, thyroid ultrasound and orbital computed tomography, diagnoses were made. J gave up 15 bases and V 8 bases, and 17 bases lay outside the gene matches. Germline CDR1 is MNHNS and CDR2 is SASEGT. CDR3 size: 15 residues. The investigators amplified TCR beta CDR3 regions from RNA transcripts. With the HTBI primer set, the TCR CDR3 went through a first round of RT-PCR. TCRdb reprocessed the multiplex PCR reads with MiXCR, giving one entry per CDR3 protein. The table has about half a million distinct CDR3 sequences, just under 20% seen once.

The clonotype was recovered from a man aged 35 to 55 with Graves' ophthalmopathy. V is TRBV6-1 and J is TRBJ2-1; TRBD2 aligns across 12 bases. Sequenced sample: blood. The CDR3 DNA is TGTGCCAGCGCTCCCACACTAGCGGGGGGCACCGTGGGGTTCTTC. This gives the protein CASAPTLAGGTVGFF.